Detailed here is one T cell receptor beta chain. The antigen remains unidentified. This sample stems from a study of T cell responses to AZD1222 COVID-19 vaccine. Broader study findings: Seropositive at baseline were only a handful of AZD1222 recipients. Donors were chiefly white British, with a greater number of females, and clonal diversity was perhaps underestimated. Two AZD1222 doses significantly raised spike-specific TCR breadth and depth over controls.

CDR1 is MNHNS, CDR2 SASEGT, per germline. V gave up 4 bases and J gave up 4 bases, with 17 bases separating them. The CDR3 has 16 amino acids. Using immunoSEQ multiplex PCR, the repertoire was profiled, and TCRdb retains in-frame clones only, with some absent. Here the sample spans over 55,000 clones, around four fifths being singletons. This TCR was sampled from an adult who received the AZD1222 COVID-19 vaccine. The source was peripheral blood, collected 28 days after the second AZD1222 dose. The chain has TRBV6-1 and TRBJ1-3; perhaps TRBD1 as D (6 bases). This CDR3 reads CASSGFAGVRGNTIYF. CDR3 DNA sequence: TGTGCCAGCAGTGGGTTTGCAGGGGTCCGAGGAAACACCATATATTTT.